These T cell receptor beta chains were read from a single sample in a study of shared clonotypes between healthy human individuals. Produced via immunoSEQ multiplex PCR; TCRdb's table is partial and in-frame only. Among around 1,000,000 clones listed, around three quarters were seen once. Sequenced: memory CD4+ T cells from PBMCs. These TCRs come from a man aged 18-30 years in good health. Some clones in this sample may be carry-over from other donors' samples. The CDR3 runs from the conserved cysteine through the conserved F or W. D genes are given only for firm matches. Some rows mark clone size as missing; the rest say once, few, many or name a class of expanded clone.

D	V	J	size	DNA	CDR3
-	TRBV7-3	TRBJ1-3	-	TGTGCCAGCAGCTTATTGGGAACTGGAAACACCATATATTTT	CASSLLGTGNTIYF
-	TRBV6-1	TRBJ2-1	-	TGTGCCAGCGGTAGAGGCAGATCCTTCTACAATGAGCAGTTCTTC	CASGRGRSFYNEQFF
TRBD1	TRBV11-2	TRBJ1-4	once	TGTGCCAGCAGCTTAGGCCCGGGACAGGGGATGAAACTGTTTTTT	CASSLGPGQGMKLFF
-	TRBV29-1	TRBJ1-2	few	TGCAGCGTGGGAGTCGGGTTTAAGGGCTACACCTTC	CSVGVGFKGYTF
-	TRBV28	TRBJ1-2	-	TGTGCCAGCCATGACTATGGCTACACCTTC	CASHDYGYTF
-	TRBV27	TRBJ2-3	-	TGTGCCAGCAGAAGGGAGACACTCGTGGTGGATACGCAGTATTTT	CASRRETLVVDTQYF
TRBD1	TRBV10-2	TRBJ1-5	-	TGCGCCAGCACCGACAGGGCCAATCAGCCCCAGCATTTT	CASTDRANQPQHF
TRBD1	TRBV19	TRBJ1-4	-	TGTGCCAGTAGACGCTGGGCAGGGGGAAGGGAAAAACTGTTTTTT	CASRRWAGGREKLFF
-	TRBV7-2	TRBJ2-2	-	TGTGCCAGCAGCTACTACGAGAACACCGGGGAGCTGTTTTTT	CASSYYENTGELFF
-	TRBV5-1	TRBJ2-2	few	TGCGCCAGCAGCTTCGGTAGCGCGCTCACCGGGGAGCTGTTTTTT	CASSFGSALTGELFF
-	TRBV30	TRBJ1-2	many	TGTGCCTGGAGTGGTCCAGCAAACTATGGCTACACCTTC	CAWSGPANYGYTF
TRBD1	TRBV6-5	TRBJ2-7	-	TGTGCCACTAGGACAGGGGGCAGGGACGAGCAGTACTTC	CATRTGGRDEQYF
-	TRBV7-9	TRBJ2-6	-	TGTGCCAGCAGCTTAGCAGGGGGCTCTGGGGCCAACGTCCTGACTTTC	CASSLAGGSGANVLTF
-	TRBV18	TRBJ2-5	-	TGTGCCAGCTCCCCAGGGGAAGGGGGAAGCGAGACCCAGTACTTC	CASSPGEGGSETQYF
-	TRBV5-1	TRBJ2-5	-	TGCGCCAGCAGTCCTGGACAGCCCCAAGAGACCCAGTACTTC	CASSPGQPQETQYF
TRBD1	TRBV18	TRBJ1-2	-	TGTGCCAGCTCACCGGCACAGGGGGCGCGGGGCTACACCTTC	CASSPAQGARGYTF
TRBD2	TRBV7-2	TRBJ2-1	-	TGTGCCAGCAGCTTAGACGGGAGGATTTACAATGAGCAGTTCTTC	CASSLDGRIYNEQFF
-	TRBV9	TRBJ1-1	-	TGTGCCAGCAGCGACCGGACGGCGAACACTGAAGCTTTCTTT	CASSDRTANTEAFF
-	TRBV27	TRBJ2-7	-	TGTGCCAGCAGTTTATACCGAGGGTCCCACTACGAGCAGTACTTC	CASSLYRGSHYEQYF
TRBD2	TRBV4-2	TRBJ2-7	-	TGTGCCAGCAGCCCAAGGAGACTAGCGGGATACGAGCAGTACTTC	CASSPRRLAGYEQYF
-	TRBV4-1	TRBJ1-5	-	TGCGCCAGCAGCCAACTGGGCCGGGGAAGAAATCAGCCCCAGCATTTT	CASSQLGRGRNQPQHF
-	TRBV5-1	TRBJ2-7	once	TGCGCCAGCAGCCCCAGCACAGGGTCCTACGAGCAGTACTTC	CASSPSTGSYEQYF
-	TRBV29-1	TRBJ2-6	-	TGCAGCGTTGCAGGGGCGAGCTCTGGGGCCAACGTCCTGACTTTC	CSVAGASSGANVLTF
TRBD2	TRBV7-2	TRBJ2-7	-	TGTGCCAGCAGCTTAGTGGGGACTAGTAACGAGCAGTACTTC	CASSLVGTSNEQYF
TRBD1	TRBV5-1	TRBJ1-5	-	TGCGCCAGCAGCTTGGGGGGACAGGACAATCAGCCCCAGCATTTT	CASSLGGQDNQPQHF